This T cell receptor (beta chain) was captured by sequencing in a study of cytomegalovirus exposure and HLA in healthy donors. Broader study findings: In a later analysis, CMV-associated beta chains were mostly HLA-associated, it appeared.

Regarding this clone: The antigen remains unidentified.

Primers: 60 Vbeta forward and 13 Jbeta reverse. The repertoire was sequenced with immunoSEQ multiplex PCR; TCRdb's copy has only in-frame clones and lacks some. The sample gives some 140,000 clones, approximately 80% of which show up once; over 2% is in the top ten. The CDR3 sequence is 13 residues long. V gave up 6 bases and J gave up 5 bases, with 11 bases separating them. Germline CDR1 reads SNHLY; CDR2 reads FYNNEI. The gene calls are TRBV2 and TRBJ1-3; D is possibly TRBD1 (5 bases). The clonotype comes from a man aged 25-40 years in good health and CMV-seronegative. The sample was PBMCs. This CDR3 is CASSAGPRNTIYF. In DNA, the CDR3 is TGTGCCAGCAGCGCAGGGCCCAGAAACACCATATATTTT.